Each of the 14 T cell receptor beta chains below was sequenced from the same sample in a study of blood T cell repertoires in COVID-19. TCRdb's copy holds only in-frame clones and misses some; the assay was immunoSEQ multiplex PCR. Here the sample spans under 250,000 clones, roughly 86% being singletons. Sequencing was done on a sample of peripheral blood. Receptors were obtained from a woman aged 55 to 70 who had recovered from COVID-19.

This rearrangement joins TRBV23-1 to TRBJ1-3, with a weak D call TRBD1 (6 bases). TRBV23-1 is assigned to the ORF class and has an uncertain function. V gave up 2 bases and J gave up 2 bases, with 13 bases separating them. The CDR3 is made up of 16 amino acids. The CDR3 spells CASSQTPWGPGNTIYF. The CDR3 DNA reads as TGCGCCAGCAGTCAAACGCCTTGGGGGCCTGGAAACACCATATATTTT.

The chain has TRBV6-5 and TRBJ1-6; D remains unclear. V was pared by 1 base and J by 13 bases, with 8 bases between. The germline gives CDR1 MNHEY, CDR2 SVGAGI. The CDR3 runs to 12 residues. The CDR3 is CASSYLGRPLHF. DNA of the CDR3: TGTGCCAGCAGTTACTTGGGGAGGCCCCTCCACTTT.

The chain combines TRBV6-6 with TRBJ2-5; 9 nucleotides line up with TRBD1. The CDR3 length is 13 residues. CDR1 is MNHNY, CDR2 SVGAGI, per germline (reference sequence). The trim removed 8 bases at V and 1 base at J, leaving 2 bases unmatched. The CDR3 DNA follows: TGTGCCAGCCGGGACAGGGCCCAAGAGACCCAGTACTTC. Translating it yields CASRDRAQETQYF.

V usage is TRBV3-1 (or the pseudogene TRBV3-2) and J usage is TRBJ1-4; D possibly corresponds to TRBD1 (6 bases). Germline CDR1 reads LGHDT; CDR2 reads YNNKEL (reference sequence). This CDR3 has 16 amino acids. The V gene lost 2 bases and the J gene lost 2 bases, with 12 bases spanning the gap. CDR3 nucleotides: TGTGCCAGCAGCCAACTACCAACAGGGACTAATGAAAAACTGTTTTTT. Amino acid sequence: CASSQLPTGTNEKLFF.

The chain uses TRBV2 and TRBJ1-6, with TRBD1 as a possible D gene (5 bases). The CDR3 runs to 16 residues. The germline V gene has CDR1 SNHLY and CDR2 FYNNEI. V lost 0 bases and J 10 bases, leaving 16 bases between the germline ends. CDR3 nucleotides: TGTGCCAGCAGTGAAGCGCTCGGAGGGGTGTTATCACCCCTCCACTTT. Translated: CASSEALGGVLSPLHF.

The chain employs TRBV28 and TRBJ2-5; 9 bases line up with TRBD1. This CDR3 spans 13 amino acids. V lost 11 bases, J lost 4 bases, and 8 bases stayed unmatched. Germline V gives CDR1 MDHEN, CDR2 SYDVKM. The CDR3 is CAGGDRVTETQYF. CDR3 DNA sequence: TGTGCCGGGGGGGACAGGGTAACAGAGACCCAGTACTTC.

The gene calls are TRBV9 and TRBJ2-2; TRBD2 matches 11 bases. CDR3 length equals 16 residues. Trimming cost V 0 bases and J 9 bases; bases outside gene matches: 7. Germline CDR1 and CDR2: SGDLS and YYNGEE. This CDR3 reads CASSVGVSGGARELFF. CDR3 in DNA: TGTGCCAGCAGCGTAGGCGTTAGCGGGGGGGCCCGGGAGCTGTTTTTT.

V gene TRBV28 combines with J gene TRBJ2-2; D possibly corresponds to TRBD2 (6 bases). Trimming left V 7 bases short and J 5 bases short, with 17 bases between. The CDR3 runs to 15 residues. Germline CDR1 reads MDHEN; CDR2 reads SYDVKM. DNA of the CDR3: TGTGCCAGCACCGACTTACCCCGGGGGACCGGGGAGCTGTTTTTT. The encoded protein is CASTDLPRGTGELFF.

The rearrangement uses TRBV18 and TRBJ2-3; 13 bases map to TRBD2. This CDR3 has 17 amino acids. V gave up 1 base and J gave up 7 bases; unmatched junction bases: 8. Germline V CDR1 and CDR2: KGHSH, LQKENI. The CDR3 coding sequence is TGTGCCAGCTCACCACTCGCGACTAGCGGGGGGACGAATACGCAGTATTTT. Translation gives CASSPLATSGGTNTQYF.

The genes are TRBV4-2 and TRBJ2-1, with 10 bases aligning to TRBD2. The CDR3 spans 16 residues. The ends lost 0 bases at V and 3 bases at J; junction bases unmatched: 2. Germline lookup yields CDR1 LGHNA and CDR2 YNFKEQ. The CDR3 DNA follows: TGTGCCAGCAGCCAAGATGAGCGGGGGGGCTACAATGAGCAGTTCTTC. This gives the protein CASSQDERGGYNEQFF.

The rearrangement uses TRBV18 and TRBJ2-5; unclear D gene. This CDR3 has 13 amino acids. The ends were cut back, 0 bases at V and 3 bases at J, with 5 bases in the middle. The germline V gene has CDR1 KGHSH and CDR2 LQKENI. The CDR3 bases are TGTGCCAGCTCACCACCGTCAGAAGAGACCCAGTACTTC. It translates to CASSPPSEETQYF.

The chain employs TRBV5-1 and TRBJ2-7; 9 nucleotides match TRBD1. Germline V lookup: CDR1 SGHRS, CDR2 YFSETQ. The CDR3 length is 12 residues. V lost 3 bases, J lost 13 bases, and 8 bases stayed unmatched. The CDR3 DNA is TGCGCCAGCAGCTCCGGGACAGGGCCCTCCTACTTC. Its translation: CASSSGTGPSYF.

The chain carries TRBV7-3 and TRBJ2-7; tentative D call: TRBD2 (5 bases). V lost 3 bases and J 1 base, leaving 10 bases between the germline ends. The length of the CDR3 is 14 residues. CDR1 and CDR2 from the germline V gene are SGHTA and FQGTGA. The CDR3 nucleotides are TGTGCCAGCAGCTTGGTTAGACTATCCTACGAGCAGTACTTC. This codes for CASSLVRLSYEQYF. Complete variable domain (other parts from reference TRBV7-3 and TRBJ2-7): GAGVSQTPSNKVTEKGKYVELRCDPISGHTALYWYRQSLGQGPEFLIYFQGTGAADDSGLPNDRFFAVRPEGSVSTLKIQRTERGDSAVYLCASSLVRLSYEQYFGPGTRLTVT.

The V and J genes are TRBV9 and TRBJ2-3, with 7 bases aligning to TRBD1. Germline lookup yields CDR1 SGDLS and CDR2 YYNGEE. This CDR3 region has 18 residues. J was trimmed by 0 bases and V by 0 bases; bases with no gene match: 10. CDR3 protein: CASSVGGRGLPSTDTQYF. The CDR3 DNA reads as TGTGCCAGCAGCGTAGGGGGCAGGGGGTTACCTAGCACAGATACGCAGTATTTT.